The 6 T cell receptor beta chains below come from one sample, sequenced in a study of T-cell reconstitution after alpha-beta-depleted transplantation in children. It was with unique molecular identifiers that the TCRbeta library was prepared. Via MiXCR, TCRdb re-called the PCR reads, giving one row per CDR3 protein. The data hold nearly 200,000 distinct CDR3 sequences, with 5% to 6.5% observed a single time. The sample consisted of PBMCs, taken before TCRalphabeta/CD19-depleted stem cell transplant. These receptors were obtained from a girl less than two years old with combined immunodeficiency, due to receive a stem cell transplant.

The sample holds many counts of this clonotype. The CDR3 here is CASSLGGIAGVSYEQYF. The CDR3 DNA reads as TGTGCCAGCAGCTTAGGGGGGATAGCGGGAGTCTCCTACGAGCAGTACTTC. The rearrangement links TRBV11-2 to TRBJ2-7; 9 positions agree with TRBD2. The CDR3 is made up of 17 amino acids. CDR1 and CDR2 from the germline V gene are SGHAT and FQNNGV. The ends lost 1 base at V and 0 bases at J; junction bases unmatched: 7.

In this sample, this clonotype turned up many times. The chain has TRBV7-6 and TRBJ2-3; 10 nucleotides line up with TRBD2. CDR3 length: 16 amino acids. CDR1 is SGHVS, CDR2 FNYEAQ, per germline. Trimming took 3 bases from V and 6 from J; bases not matched to a gene: 9. CDR3 sequence (DNA): TGTGCCAGCAGCTTCTTCCAGCGGGGGGGATCCGATACGCAGTATTTT. As protein: CASSFFQRGGSDTQYF. Filled out from reference TRBV7-6 and TRBJ2-3, the complete variable domain reads GAGVSQSPRYKVTKRGQDVALRCDPISGHVSLYWYRQALGQGPEFLTYFNYEAQQDKSGLPNDRFSAERPEGSISTLTIQRTEQRDSAMYRCASSFFQRGGSDTQYFGPGTRLTVL.

This clonotype was counted ten times or more. J is TRBJ2-7 and V is TRBV4-3; the D is unclear. V lost 0 bases, J lost 3 bases, and 12 bases lay in between. Germline V gives CDR1 LGHNA, CDR2 YSLEER. The length of the CDR3 is 15 residues. In DNA, the CDR3 is TGCGCCAGCAGCCAAGATTTCCCAGGCCACTACGAGCAGTACTTC. Its protein product is CASSQDFPGHYEQYF.

This clonotype was seen ten or more times. The chain couples TRBV27 to TRBJ2-7; D unclear. Germline lookup yields CDR1 MNHEY and CDR2 SMNVEV (reference sequence). CDR3 size: 14 residues. V lost 6 bases, J lost 2 bases, and 14 bases lay in between. CDR3 sequence reads: CASRLGRSTYEQYF. The DNA of the CDR3 is TGTGCCAGCAGGCTAGGAAGATCGACCTACGAGCAGTACTTC.

On this clonotype itself: A much larger clone differs by one base, so this may be a read error. The CDR3 DNA follows: TGTGCCAGCAGTTTTCTCCAGGGACAGGGAATCGAGCAGTACTTC. It codes for CASSFLQGQGIEQYF. V is TRBV28 and J is TRBJ2-7, with 9 bases fitting TRBD1. The CDR3 loop spans 15 amino acids. Germline V lookup: CDR1 MDHEN, CDR2 SYDVKM. Germline trimming cut 3 bases from V and 6 bases from J; bases unmatched to any gene: 9.

This clonotype was picked up one time. A much larger clone differs by one base, so this may be a read error. The genes are TRBV29-1 and TRBJ1-2; D perhaps matches TRBD1 (6 bases). Trimming took off 6 bases at V and 8 bases at J, with 19 bases between the two ends. This CDR3 spans 13 amino acids. The germline V gene encodes CDR1 SQVTM and CDR2 ANQGSEA. The CDR3 bases are TGCAGCGTGATATCCGGGACACAAAAGGGCTACACCTTC. It translates to CSVISGTQKGYTF.